This T cell receptor beta chain was sequenced during a study of T cells in Graves' hyperthyroidism and ophthalmopathy. As for the study in general: Peripheral blood collection took place at initial diagnosis, before any treatment.

Authors of the study amplified TCR beta CDR3 regions from RNA transcripts. Primed by the HTBI set, a first-round RT-PCR was run on the TCR CDR3. TCRdb reanalysed the multiplex PCR reads using MiXCR and keeps one entry per CDR3 protein. Altogether under 550,000 distinct CDR3 sequences are present, 15% to 20% being singletons, with the ten largest covering about 45%. After removal of 5 bases from V and 3 bases from J, the junction contained 9 bases not matched to a gene. This CDR3 comprises 16 residues. Germline V gives CDR1 DFQATT, CDR2 SNEGSKA (reference sequence). The clonotype originates from a man aged 35 to 55 with Graves' ophthalmopathy. Sequencing input: blood. The chain employs TRBV20-1 and TRBJ2-4; 11 bases are a match to TRBD2. CDR3 nucleotide sequence: TGCAGTGCTGCCTTAGCGGGGGGGCGTGGCAAAAACATTCAGTACTTC. It codes for CSAALAGGRGKNIQYF.